Listed below are T cell receptor beta chains from one sample, sequenced in a study of T cells in Graves' hyperthyroidism and ophthalmopathy. TCRdb ran MiXCR on the multiplex PCR reads and lists one entry per CDR3 protein. The sample records under 500,000 distinct CDR3 sequences, around 15% being singletons. Sequencing input: blood. Receptors were obtained from a man aged 50-60 years with Graves' ophthalmopathy. CDR3s include the opening cysteine and the closing phenylalanine or tryptophan. D genes are given only for firm matches. Not every row has a clone size; where given, it reads once, few, many or a size class.

V	size	D	J	CDR3	DNA
TRBV30	many	NA	TRBJ2-7	CAWGNAVAYYEQYF	TGTGCCTGGGGAAACGCGGTTGCCTACTACGAGCAGTACTTC
TRBV29-1	many	TRBD1	TRBJ1-2	CSVSTGGEGYTF	TGCAGCGTTTCGACAGGGGGCGAAGGCTACACCTTC
TRBV12-3/TRBV12-4	many	NA	TRBJ1-4	CASSPDTPREKLFF	TGTGCCAGCAGTCCTGACACGCCTCGGGAAAAACTGTTTTTT
TRBV5-1	NA	NA	TRBJ1-2	CASSRGSDYGYTF	TGCGCCAGCTCTCGGGGCAGTGACTATGGCTACACCTTC
TRBV19	NA	TRBD1	TRBJ1-1	CASSIEGTANTEAFF	TGTGCCAGTAGTATAGAAGGGACAGCGAACACTGAAGCTTTCTTT
TRBV2	few	NA	TRBJ2-1	CASARGGELLFF	TGTGCCAGCGCCCGAGGGGGGGAGTTGCTGTTCTTC
TRBV11-1	many	NA	TRBJ2-4	CASSSGQKKNIQYF	TGTGCCAGCAGCTCGGGGCAGAAAAAAAACATTCAGTACTTC
TRBV7-6	many	TRBD1	TRBJ1-1	CASSQRTGGNTEAFF	TGTGCCAGCAGCCAGCGGACAGGGGGAAACACTGAAGCTTTCTTT
TRBV19	NA	TRBD2	TRBJ2-7	CASSRSLAGEIYEQYF	TGTGCCAGTAGCCGAAGCCTAGCGGGAGAGATATACGAGCAGTACTTC
TRBV11-3	many	TRBD2	TRBJ2-1	CASSSRLAGGPGNEQFF	TGTGCCAGCAGCTCACGACTAGCGGGAGGCCCCGGCAATGAGCAGTTCTTC
TRBV29-1	NA	TRBD1	TRBJ1-1	CSATPSDRLNTEAFF	TGCAGCGCCACGCCCTCGGACAGGCTAAACACTGAAGCTTTCTTT
TRBV7-9	many	NA	TRBJ2-3	CASSLPEITDTQYF	TGTGCCAGCAGCTTACCGGAAATCACAGATACGCAGTATTTT
TRBV28	NA	NA	TRBJ2-7	CASGVEQEDYEQYF	TGTGCCAGCGGCGTCGAGCAGGAAGATTACGAGCAGTACTTC
TRBV20-1	many	TRBD2	TRBJ2-7	CSASPRTSINEQYF	TGCAGTGCTTCTCCCCGGACTAGCATCAACGAGCAGTACTTC
TRBV5-1	few	NA	TRBJ2-7	CASSLALLATAKPYEQYF	TGCGCCAGCAGCTTGGCCCTTTTGGCCACTGCAAAACCCTACGAGCAGTACTTC
TRBV12-5	NA	NA	TRBJ1-4	CASGLVLRACINEKLFF	TGTGCTAGTGGTTTGGTACTCAGGGCTTGTATTAATGAAAAACTGTTTTTT
TRBV18	many	NA	TRBJ1-1	CASSQEGRFEAFF	TGTGCCAGCTCACAGGAAGGACGGTTTGAAGCTTTCTTT
TRBV3-1	NA	NA	TRBJ2-1	CASSPVGDSYNEQFF	TGTGCCAGCAGCCCGGTAGGGGACTCCTACAATGAGCAGTTCTTC
TRBV19	NA	TRBD1	TRBJ2-5	CASRQGFGETQYF	TGTGCCAGTAGACAGGGGTTTGGAGAGACCCAGTACTTC
TRBV30	many	NA	TRBJ2-3	CAWSVGRSDTQYF	TGTGCCTGGAGTGTGGGGCGATCGGATACGCAGTATTTT
TRBV11-2	many	TRBD2	TRBJ2-7	CASSPGLAGEEQYF	TGTGCCAGCAGCCCCGGACTAGCTGGAGAGGAGCAGTACTTC
TRBV2	NA	TRBD1	TRBJ2-7	CASNSELGSGQSNAKSSYEQYF	TGTGCCAGCAACAGTGAACTTGGTTCGGGACAGTCAAATGCAAAAAGCTCCTACGAGCAGTACTTC
TRBV20-1	NA	TRBD2	TRBJ2-1	CSARVAGVGEQFF	TGCAGTGCTAGAGTAGCGGGAGTCGGGGAGCAGTTCTTC
TRBV20-1	many	NA	TRBJ2-5	CSAEGLKETQYF	TGCAGTGCGGAGGGACTGAAAGAGACCCAGTACTTC
TRBV27	NA	TRBD1	TRBJ1-1	CASSPGQSNTEAFF	TGTGCCAGCAGTCCGGGACAGTCGAACACTGAAGCTTTCTTT
TRBV5-5	NA	NA	TRBJ2-7	CASSLNGGITYEQYF	TGTGCCAGCAGCTTGAACGGCGGGATTACCTACGAGCAGTACTTC
TRBV2	many	NA	TRBJ1-4	CASSESSQQGKLFF	TGTGCCAGCAGTGAATCTTCTCAACAGGGCAAACTGTTTTTT
TRBV6-1	NA	TRBD2	TRBJ2-1	CASTHLTSGTYNEQFF	TGTGCCAGCACCCACCTGACTAGCGGGACCTACAATGAGCAGTTCTTC
TRBV5-6	many	TRBD1	TRBJ2-2	CASSLVVTGAVTGELFF	TGTGCCAGCAGCTTGGTGGTGACAGGGGCGGTCACCGGGGAGCTGTTTTTT
TRBV28	NA	NA	TRBJ1-1	CASSFRGKGTEAFF	TGTGCCAGCAGTTTCAGGGGAAAGGGCACTGAAGCTTTCTTT
TRBV5-1	NA	TRBD2	TRBJ2-1	CASSQRAGEVFGEQFF	TGCGCCAGCAGCCAAAGAGCGGGAGAAGTTTTTGGTGAGCAGTTCTTC